This T cell receptor (beta chain) stems from a study of blood T cell repertoires in COVID-19. About the research overall: The United States, Italy and Spain were the sources of the acute and convalescent COVID-19 samples. The cDNA or gDNA used as material had been derived from T cells, B-cell-depleted T cells, or PBMCs.

Original methodology: Reference gene primer amplification in the assay estimated nucleated cell counts. Measured with immunoSEQ multiplex PCR; TCRdb has only the in-frame clones, and not every one. V, J and clone size were drawn from that table, and D and trimming were deduced from the DNA. The sample has about 170,000 clones, approximately 79% seen once; the top ten hold around 3%. With V trimmed by 0 bases and J by 7 bases, 8 bases remained unmatched. The V gene's germline CDR1 is MNHEY and CDR2 SMNVEV (reference sequence). The CDR3 extends over 16 amino acids. The chain combines TRBV27 with TRBJ2-5, with 10 bases aligning to TRBD2. This clonotype originated in an elderly woman with acute or convalescent COVID-19. Sequencing input: peripheral blood. CDR3 bases: TGTGCCAGCAGTTTATCGAACCTAGCGGGGGACGGGACCCAGTACTTC. Translation: CASSLSNLAGDGTQYF.